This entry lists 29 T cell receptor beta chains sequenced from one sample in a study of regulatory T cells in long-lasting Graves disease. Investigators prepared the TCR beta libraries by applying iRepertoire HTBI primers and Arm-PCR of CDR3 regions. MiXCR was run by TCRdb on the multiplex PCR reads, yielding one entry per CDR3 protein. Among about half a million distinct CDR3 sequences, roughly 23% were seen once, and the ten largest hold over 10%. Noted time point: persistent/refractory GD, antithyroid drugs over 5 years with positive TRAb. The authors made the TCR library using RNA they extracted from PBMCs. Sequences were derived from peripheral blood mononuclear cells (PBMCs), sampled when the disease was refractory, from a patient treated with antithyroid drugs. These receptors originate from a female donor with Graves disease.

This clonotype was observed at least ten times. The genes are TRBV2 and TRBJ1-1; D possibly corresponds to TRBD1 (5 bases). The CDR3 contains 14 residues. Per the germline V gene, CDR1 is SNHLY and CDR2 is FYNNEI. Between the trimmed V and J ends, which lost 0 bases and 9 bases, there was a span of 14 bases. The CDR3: CASSEARGTGQAFF. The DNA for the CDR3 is TGTGCCAGCAGTGAAGCTCGAGGGACTGGGCAAGCTTTCTTT.

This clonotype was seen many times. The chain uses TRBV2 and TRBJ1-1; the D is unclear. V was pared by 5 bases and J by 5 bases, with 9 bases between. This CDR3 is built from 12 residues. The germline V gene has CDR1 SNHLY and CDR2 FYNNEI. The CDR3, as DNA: TGTGCCAGCAGTTGGGTGCGAACTGAAGCTTTCTTT. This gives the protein CASSWVRTEAFF.

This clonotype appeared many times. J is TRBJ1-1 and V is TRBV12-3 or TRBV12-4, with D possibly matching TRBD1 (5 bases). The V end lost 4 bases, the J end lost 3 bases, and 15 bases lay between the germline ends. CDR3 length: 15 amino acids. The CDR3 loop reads CASSSIRDLDTEAFF. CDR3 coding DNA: TGTGCCAGCAGTTCAATCAGGGACTTGGACACTGAAGCTTTCTTT.

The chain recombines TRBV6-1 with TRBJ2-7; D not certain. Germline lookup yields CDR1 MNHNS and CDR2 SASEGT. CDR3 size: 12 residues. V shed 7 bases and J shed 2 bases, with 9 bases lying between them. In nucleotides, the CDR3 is TGTGCCAGCACAGTTGCCCCCTACGAGCAGTACTTC. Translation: CASTVAPYEQYF.

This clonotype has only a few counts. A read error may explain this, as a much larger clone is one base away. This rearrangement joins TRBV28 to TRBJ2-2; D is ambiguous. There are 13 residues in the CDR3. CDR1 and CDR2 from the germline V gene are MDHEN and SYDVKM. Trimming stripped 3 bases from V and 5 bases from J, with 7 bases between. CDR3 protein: CASSFLVTGELFF. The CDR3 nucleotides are TGTGCCAGCAGTTTTCTGGTTACCGGGGAGCTGTTTTTT. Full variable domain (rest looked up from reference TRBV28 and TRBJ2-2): DVKVTQSSRYLVKRTGEKVFLECVQDMDHENMFWYRQDPGLGLRLIYFSYDVKMKEKGDIPEGYSVSREKKERFSLILESASTNQTSMYLCASSFLVTGELFFGEGSRLTVL.

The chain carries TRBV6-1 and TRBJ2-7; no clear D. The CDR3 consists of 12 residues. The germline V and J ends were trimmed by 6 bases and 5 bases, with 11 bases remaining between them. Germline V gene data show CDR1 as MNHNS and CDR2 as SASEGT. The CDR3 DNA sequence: TGTGCCAGCAGCCCCGTAGGCGACGAGCAGTACTTC. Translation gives CASSPVGDEQYF.

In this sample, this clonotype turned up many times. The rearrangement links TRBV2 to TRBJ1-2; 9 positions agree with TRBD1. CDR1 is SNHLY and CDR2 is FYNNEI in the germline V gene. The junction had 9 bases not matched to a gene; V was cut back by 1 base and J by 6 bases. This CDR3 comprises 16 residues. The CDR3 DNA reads TGTGCCAGCAGTGAAGTGGGGGGACAGGGCTTACATGGCTACACCTTC. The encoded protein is CASSEVGGQGLHGYTF. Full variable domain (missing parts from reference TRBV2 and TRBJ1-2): EPEVTQTPSHQVTQMGQEVILRCVPISNHLYFYWYRQILGQKVEFLVSFYNNEISEKSEIFDDQFSVERPDGSNFTLKIRSTKLEDSAMYFCASSEVGGQGLHGYTFGSGTRLTVV.

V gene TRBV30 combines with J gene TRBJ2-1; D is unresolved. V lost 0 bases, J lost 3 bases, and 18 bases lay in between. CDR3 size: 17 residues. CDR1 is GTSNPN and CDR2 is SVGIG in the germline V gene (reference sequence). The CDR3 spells CAWSVPTPGTRYNEQFF. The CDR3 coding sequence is TGTGCCTGGAGTGTCCCCACCCCCGGTACCCGCTACAATGAGCAGTTCTTC.

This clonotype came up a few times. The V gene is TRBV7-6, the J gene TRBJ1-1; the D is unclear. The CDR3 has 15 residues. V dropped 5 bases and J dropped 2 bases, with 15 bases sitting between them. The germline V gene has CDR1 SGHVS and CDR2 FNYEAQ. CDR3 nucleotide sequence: TGTGCCAGCAGCCTATTCCAGCCTTTTAACACTGAAGCTTTCTTT. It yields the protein CASSLFQPFNTEAFF.

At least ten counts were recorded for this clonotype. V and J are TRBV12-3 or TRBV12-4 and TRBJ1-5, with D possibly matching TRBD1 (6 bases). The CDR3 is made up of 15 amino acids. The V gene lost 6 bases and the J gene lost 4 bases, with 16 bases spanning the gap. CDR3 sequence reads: CASSLGGGQNQPQHF. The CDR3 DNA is TGTGCCAGCAGCCTGGGGGGGGGCCAAAATCAGCCCCAGCATTTT.

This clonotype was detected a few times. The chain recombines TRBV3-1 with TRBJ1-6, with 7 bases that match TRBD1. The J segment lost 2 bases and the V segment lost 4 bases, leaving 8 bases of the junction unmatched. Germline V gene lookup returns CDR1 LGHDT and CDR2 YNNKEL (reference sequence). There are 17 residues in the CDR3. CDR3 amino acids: CASSPTGKGTYNSPLHF. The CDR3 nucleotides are TGTGCCAGCAGCCCGACAGGGAAAGGGACCTATAATTCACCCCTCCACTTT. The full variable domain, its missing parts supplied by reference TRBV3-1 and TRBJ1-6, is DTAVSQTPKYLVTQMGNDKSIKCEQNLGHDTMYWYKQDSKKFLKIMFSYNNKELIINETVPNRFSPKSPDKAHLNLHINSLELGDSAVYFCASSPTGKGTYNSPLHFGNGTRLTVT.

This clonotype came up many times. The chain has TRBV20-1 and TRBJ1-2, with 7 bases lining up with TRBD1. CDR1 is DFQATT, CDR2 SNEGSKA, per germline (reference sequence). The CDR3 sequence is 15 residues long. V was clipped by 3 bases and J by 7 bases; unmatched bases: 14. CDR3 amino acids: CSASRGLGGEVGYTF. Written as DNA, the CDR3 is TGCAGTGCTAGCCGTGGTTTAGGGGGCGAGGTTGGCTACACCTTC.

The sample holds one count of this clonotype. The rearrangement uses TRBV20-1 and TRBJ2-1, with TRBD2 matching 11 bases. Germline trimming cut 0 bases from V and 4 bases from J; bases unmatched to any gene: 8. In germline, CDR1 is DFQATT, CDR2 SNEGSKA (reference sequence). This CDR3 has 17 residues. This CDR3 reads CSARESRGLAEYNEQFF. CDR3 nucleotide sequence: TGCAGTGCTAGAGAAAGTCGGGGACTAGCGGAGTACAATGAGCAGTTCTTC.

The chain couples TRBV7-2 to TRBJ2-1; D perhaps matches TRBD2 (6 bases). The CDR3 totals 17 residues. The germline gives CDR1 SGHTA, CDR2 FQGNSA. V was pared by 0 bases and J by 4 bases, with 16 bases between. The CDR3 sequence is CASSLALLRGGYNEQFF. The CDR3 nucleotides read TGTGCCAGCAGCTTAGCGCTCTTGCGGGGTGGATACAATGAGCAGTTCTTC.

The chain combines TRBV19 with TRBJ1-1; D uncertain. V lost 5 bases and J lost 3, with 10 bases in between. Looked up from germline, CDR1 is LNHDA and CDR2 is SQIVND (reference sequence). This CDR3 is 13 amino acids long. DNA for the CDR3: TGTGCCAGTAGTCCCGAGGAGTACACTGAAGCTTTCTTT. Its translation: CASSPEEYTEAFF.

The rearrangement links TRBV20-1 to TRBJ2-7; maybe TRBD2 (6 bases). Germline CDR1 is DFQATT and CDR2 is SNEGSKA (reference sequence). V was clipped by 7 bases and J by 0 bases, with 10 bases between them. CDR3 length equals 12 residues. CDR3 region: CSGGEDSYEQYF. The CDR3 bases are TGCAGTGGCGGGGAGGACTCCTACGAGCAGTACTTC.

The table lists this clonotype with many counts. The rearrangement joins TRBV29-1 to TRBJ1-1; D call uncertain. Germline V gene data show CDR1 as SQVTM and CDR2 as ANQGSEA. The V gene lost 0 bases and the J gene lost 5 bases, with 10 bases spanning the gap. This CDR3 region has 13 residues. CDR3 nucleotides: TGCAGCGTTGAAGATCTTACGAGGACTGAAGCTTTCTTT. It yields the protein CSVEDLTRTEAFF.

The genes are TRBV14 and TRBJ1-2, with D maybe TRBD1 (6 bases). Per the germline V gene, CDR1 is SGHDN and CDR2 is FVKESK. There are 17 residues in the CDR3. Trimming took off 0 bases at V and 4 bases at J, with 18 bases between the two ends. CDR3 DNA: TGTGCCAGCAGCCAAGATGTAGCGGCAGGGGAATTCTATGGCTACACCTTC. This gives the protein CASSQDVAAGEFYGYTF.

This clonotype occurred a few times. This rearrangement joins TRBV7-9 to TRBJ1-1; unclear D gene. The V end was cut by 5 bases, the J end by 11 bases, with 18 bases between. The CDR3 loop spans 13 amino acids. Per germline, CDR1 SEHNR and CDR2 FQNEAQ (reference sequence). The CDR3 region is CASSPSGRVEAFF. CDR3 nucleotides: TGTGCCAGCAGCCCCTCAGGAAGGGTAGAGGCTTTCTTT.

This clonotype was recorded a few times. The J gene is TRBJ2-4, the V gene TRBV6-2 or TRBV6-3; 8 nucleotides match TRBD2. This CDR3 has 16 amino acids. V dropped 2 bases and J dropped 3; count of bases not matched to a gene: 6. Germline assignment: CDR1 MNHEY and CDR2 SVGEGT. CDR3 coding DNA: TGTGCCAGCAGTTACGGGCGGGAGGAACACAAAAACATTCAGTACTTC. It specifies CASSYGREEHKNIQYF.

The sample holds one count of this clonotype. CDR3 sequence (DNA): TGTGCCAGTTACCCATCGGGGGCGGGTTGGGGCAGTCAGCCCCAGCATTTT. This translates into CASYPSGAGWGSQPQHF. This chain uses TRBV28 with TRBJ1-5, with a possible D match to TRBD1 (6 bases). This CDR3 is 17 amino acids long. Between the trimmed V and J ends, which lost 9 bases and 6 bases, there was a span of 27 bases. Germline V CDR1 and CDR2: MDHEN, SYDVKM.

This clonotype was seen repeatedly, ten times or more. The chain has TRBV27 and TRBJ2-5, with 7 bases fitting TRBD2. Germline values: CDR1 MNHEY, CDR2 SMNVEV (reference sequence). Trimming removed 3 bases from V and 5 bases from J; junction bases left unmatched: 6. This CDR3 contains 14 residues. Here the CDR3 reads CASSFSDGGETQYF. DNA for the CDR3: TGTGCCAGCAGTTTCTCGGACGGGGGGGAGACCCAGTACTTC.

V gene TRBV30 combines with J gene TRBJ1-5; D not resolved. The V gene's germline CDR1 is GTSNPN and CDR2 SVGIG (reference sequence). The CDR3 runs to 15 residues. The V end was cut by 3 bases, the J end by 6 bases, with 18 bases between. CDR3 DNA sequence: TGTGCCTGGAGGAACAGTGTGGACGCCGCTCAGCCCCAGCATTTT. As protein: CAWRNSVDAAQPQHF.

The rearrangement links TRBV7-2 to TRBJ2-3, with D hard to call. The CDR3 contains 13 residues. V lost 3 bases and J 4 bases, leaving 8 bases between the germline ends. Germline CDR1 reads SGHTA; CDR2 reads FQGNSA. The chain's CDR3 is CASSFESSDTQYF. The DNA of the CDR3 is TGTGCCAGCAGCTTCGAAAGTTCAGATACGCAGTATTTT.

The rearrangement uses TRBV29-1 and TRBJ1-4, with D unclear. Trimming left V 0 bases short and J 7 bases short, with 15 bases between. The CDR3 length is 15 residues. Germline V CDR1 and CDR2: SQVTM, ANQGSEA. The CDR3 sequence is CSVEESGVKGEKLFF. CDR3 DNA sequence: TGCAGCGTTGAAGAAAGTGGAGTTAAGGGTGAAAAACTGTTTTTT. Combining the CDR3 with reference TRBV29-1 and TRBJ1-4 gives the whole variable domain SAVISQKPSRDICQRGTSLTIQCQVDSQVTMMFWYRQQPGQSLTLIATANQGSEATYESGFVIDKFPISRPNLTFSTLTVSNMSPEDSSIYLCSVEESGVKGEKLFFGSGTQLSVL.

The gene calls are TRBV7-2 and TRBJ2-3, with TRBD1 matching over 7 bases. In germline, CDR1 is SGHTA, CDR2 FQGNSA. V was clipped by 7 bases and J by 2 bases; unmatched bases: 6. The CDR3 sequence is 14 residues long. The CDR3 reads CASIKGQHTDTQYF. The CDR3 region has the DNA TGTGCCAGCATCAAGGGACAGCACACAGATACGCAGTATTTT.

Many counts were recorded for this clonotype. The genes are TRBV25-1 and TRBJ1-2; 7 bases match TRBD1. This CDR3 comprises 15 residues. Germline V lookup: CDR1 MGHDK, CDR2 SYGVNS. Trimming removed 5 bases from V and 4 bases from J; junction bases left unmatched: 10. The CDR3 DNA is TGTGCCAGCAGTCCCCCGGGGGGACAGATCTATGGCTACACCTTC. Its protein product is CASSPPGGQIYGYTF.

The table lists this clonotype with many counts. This CDR3 is CASSLWASGNEKEQYF. In DNA form, the CDR3 reads TGTGCCAGCAGTTTATGGGCTAGCGGGAACGAGAAAGAGCAGTACTTC. This chain links TRBV28 with TRBJ2-7; 9 nucleotides line up with TRBD2. Germline CDR1 and CDR2: MDHEN and SYDVKM. The ends lost 0 bases at V and 7 bases at J; junction bases unmatched: 10. This CDR3 is built from 16 residues.

CDR3 sequence reads: CASSLGTAPKSYTF. DNA of the CDR3: TGCGCCAGCAGCTTGGGTACGGCCCCTAAGAGCTACACCTTC. The chain recombines TRBV5-1 with TRBJ1-2; D ambiguous. V shed 0 bases and J shed 9 bases, with 15 bases lying between them. The CDR3 is 14 residues long. Germline CDR1 and CDR2: SGHRS and YFSETQ.